This T cell receptor (beta chain) appears in the sequencing data of a study of blood T cell repertoires in COVID-19. Turning to the study itself: Collection of acute and convalescent COVID-19 samples took place in the United States, Italy and Spain. The analysed material was cDNA or gDNA that came from T cells, B-cell-depleted T cells, or PBMCs.

In the original workflow: Counts of nucleated cells, estimated from reference gene primer amplification, were obtained. TCRdb's copy holds only in-frame clones and misses some; the assay was immunoSEQ multiplex PCR. V and J calls and clone size come straight from that table; D and trimming were deduced from the DNA. This sample has around 100,000 clones; roughly 84% occur once, and the top ten carry 2%. The CDR3 runs to 14 residues. Trimming removed 2 bases from V and 4 bases from J, with 12 bases in between. Germline lookup yields CDR1 SGHAT and CDR2 FQNNGV. Material for sequencing was peripheral blood. The genes are TRBV11-2 and TRBJ2-7, with D possibly matching TRBD1 (5 bases). This TCR derives from a man between 65 and 85 years old with active or convalescent COVID-19. The CDR3, as DNA: TGTGCCAGCAGCTTAACCCACAGGAAATACGAGCAGTACTTC. This codes for CASSLTHRKYEQYF. The full variable domain, its missing parts supplied by reference TRBV11-2 and TRBJ2-7, is EAGVAQSPRYKIIEKRQSVAFWCNPISGHATLYWYQQILGQGPKLLIQFQNNGVVDDSQLPKDRFSAERLKGVDSTLKIQPAKLEDSAVYLCASSLTHRKYEQYFGPGTRLTVT.